This TCR beta chain is from a study of graft-versus-host responses after intestinal transplantation. To note about this clone: Its antigen is not known.

Here immunoSEQ multiplex PCR was the method, and the copy in TCRdb shows in-frame clones only, minus some. The data hold around 67,000 clones, with about 80% observed a single time. The starting material was unstimulated CD4+ T cells sorted from spleen or lymph node cells, obtained before transplant. The receptor was derived from a human donor who was the organ donor for an intestinal transplant.

This chain's CDR3 is CASSRVSGGFTEAFF. CDR3 DNA: TGTGCCAGCAGTCGCGTATCGGGGGGATTCACTGAAGCTTTCTTT. The V and J genes are TRBV6-6 and TRBJ1-1; D possibly corresponds to TRBD1 (5 bases). CDR1 MNHNY and CDR2 SVGAGI come from the germline V gene (reference sequence). The CDR3 runs to 15 residues. The V and J ends lost 5 bases and 4 bases respectively, with 17 bases between them.